The present entry profiles one T cell receptor (beta chain) with its context. Authors' data handling: Scientists estimated how many nucleated cells there were by amplifying reference gene primers. Sequencing was performed with immunoSEQ multiplex PCR; in TCRdb, only in-frame clones are kept and a portion is missing. That table gives V, J and clone size, and the DNA gave D and trimming. The table has approximately 68,000 clones, less than 90% seen once. The data originate from a study of blood T cell repertoires in COVID-19. Study as a whole: Samples taken during acute and convalescent COVID-19 were collected in the United States, Italy and Spain. Sample material is recorded as cDNA or gDNA derived from T cells, B-cell-depleted T cells, or PBMCs.

Germline V gene sequence: CDR1 MNHEY, CDR2 SMNVEV (reference sequence). V dropped 7 bases and J dropped 3; count of bases not matched to a gene: 18. The length of the CDR3 is 18 residues. This receptor was taken from a man aged 50-60 years with active COVID-19. The source material was peripheral blood. The chain employs TRBV27 and TRBJ2-5; TRBD1 matches 9 bases. The CDR3, as DNA: TGTGCCAGCATCTCAAGATTATACCGGGACAGGGTTGAAGAGACCCAGTACTTC. Translated, it gives CASISRLYRDRVEETQYF.